Reported below is one TCR beta chain. Antigen specificity is unknown. The entry originates in a study of shared clonotypes between healthy human individuals. Trimming pared 0 bases from V and 1 base from J, leaving 7 bases between. CDR3 length: 14 residues. Per the germline V gene, CDR1 is SGHKS and CDR2 is YYEKEE (reference sequence). Study-wide results and caveats: Collection of samples was limited to blood; tissue repertoires likely differ. Clonotype sharing among donors was thought likely to change with sequencing depth.

Donors comprised healthy HIV-negative adults lacking recent acute infections or vaccinations. Every donor, a Caucasian adult, lived in Nashville, Tennessee. The repertoire was sequenced with immunoSEQ multiplex PCR; TCRdb's copy has only in-frame clones and lacks some. This table has about 480,000 clones, 79% appearing once. The sample taken for sequencing was PBMCs. The V gene is TRBV5-5, the J gene TRBJ2-5, with no clear D. This sequence was found in a woman between 40 and 55 years old in good health. Some clones in this sample may be carry-over from other donors' samples. The CDR3 spells CASSLGPTQETQYF. CDR3 sequence (DNA): TGTGCCAGCAGCTTGGGACCGACCCAAGAGACCCAGTACTTC.